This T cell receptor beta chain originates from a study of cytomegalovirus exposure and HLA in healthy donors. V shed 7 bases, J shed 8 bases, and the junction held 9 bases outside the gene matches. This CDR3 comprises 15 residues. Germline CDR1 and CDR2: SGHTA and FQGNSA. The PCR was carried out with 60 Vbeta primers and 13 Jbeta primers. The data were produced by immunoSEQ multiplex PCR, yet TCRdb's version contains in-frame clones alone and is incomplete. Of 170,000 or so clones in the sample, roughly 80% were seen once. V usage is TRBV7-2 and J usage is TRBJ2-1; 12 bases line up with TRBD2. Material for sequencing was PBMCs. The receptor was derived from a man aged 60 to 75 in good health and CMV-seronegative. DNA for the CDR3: TGTGCCAGCAACCCTAGCGGGAGGGCCACGGATGAGCAGTTCTTC. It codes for CASNPSGRATDEQFF. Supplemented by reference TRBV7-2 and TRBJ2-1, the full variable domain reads GAGVSQSPSNKVTEKGKDVELRCDPISGHTALYWYRQSLGQGLEFLIYFQGNSAPDKSGLPSDRFSAERTGGSVSTLTIQRTQQEDSAVYLCASNPSGRATDEQFFGPGTRLTVL.